This T cell receptor beta chain was sequenced during a study of technical replicates of blood from a few donors. CDR1 SGDLS and CDR2 YYNGEE come from the germline V gene. The CDR3 consists of 16 residues. Trimming at V came to 4 bases and at J to 4 bases, leaving 12 bases not matched to a gene. TCRdb keeps only in-frame clones here, not all; method: immunoSEQ multiplex PCR. The sample consists of some 50,000 clones, around 94% of them appearing once. The material sequenced was T cells isolated from PBMCs. This sequence originates from a human donor in good health. V and J are TRBV9 and TRBJ1-1; 8 positions match TRBD1. For the CDR3, the DNA is TGTGCCAGCAGCCCGCGAGGGCGACAGGGGAGCACTGAAGCTTTCTTT. It yields the protein CASSPRGRQGSTEAFF.